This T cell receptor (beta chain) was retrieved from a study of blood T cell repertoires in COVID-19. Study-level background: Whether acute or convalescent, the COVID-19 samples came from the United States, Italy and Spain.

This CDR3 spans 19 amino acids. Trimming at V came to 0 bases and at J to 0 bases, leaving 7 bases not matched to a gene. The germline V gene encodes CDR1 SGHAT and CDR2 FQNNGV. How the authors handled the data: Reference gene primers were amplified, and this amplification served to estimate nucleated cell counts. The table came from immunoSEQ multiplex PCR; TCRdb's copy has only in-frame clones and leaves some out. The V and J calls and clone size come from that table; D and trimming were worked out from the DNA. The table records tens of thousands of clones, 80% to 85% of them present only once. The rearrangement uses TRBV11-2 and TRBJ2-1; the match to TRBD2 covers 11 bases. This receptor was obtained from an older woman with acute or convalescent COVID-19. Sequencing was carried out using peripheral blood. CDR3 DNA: TGTGCCAGCAGCTTAGATGGGACTAGCGGCAGGAGCTCCTACAATGAGCAGTTCTTC. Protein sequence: CASSLDGTSGRSSYNEQFF.